Presented here are 25 T cell receptor beta chains from one specimen sequenced in a study of regulatory T cells in long-lasting Graves disease. Library construction for TCR beta used iRepertoire HTBI primers and Arm-PCR of CDR3 regions. TCRdb called the multiplex PCR reads again in MiXCR, with one record for every CDR3 protein. The table records approximately 470,000 distinct CDR3 sequences, less than 25% of them present only once. Time point reported: persistent/refractory GD, antithyroid drugs over 5 years with positive TRAb. Scientists built the TCR library using RNA that was extracted from PBMCs. Source: peripheral blood mononuclear cells (PBMCs), taken when the disease was refractory, from a patient treated with antithyroid drugs. The source of these receptors is a female donor with Graves disease.

The CDR3 DNA reads TGCAGCGTGGGACAGGGACTGACCTACGAGCAGTACTTC. Translated, it gives CSVGQGLTYEQYF. The V call is TRBV29-1, the J call TRBJ2-7; the match to TRBD1 covers 9 bases. The CDR3 loop spans 13 amino acids. V shed 6 bases, J shed 2 bases, and the junction held 5 bases outside the gene matches. Per the germline V gene, CDR1 is SQVTM and CDR2 is ANQGSEA.

This clonotype occurred many times. The CDR3 protein is CSAKTGSTYEQYF. The CDR3 DNA is TGCAGTGCTAAGACAGGGAGCACCTACGAGCAGTACTTC. J is TRBJ2-7 and V is TRBV20-1, with TRBD1 matching over 7 bases. This CDR3 has 13 amino acids. Germline lookup yields CDR1 DFQATT and CDR2 SNEGSKA (reference sequence). J lost 2 bases, V lost 4 bases, and 5 bases had no gene match.

This clonotype was found once. The CDR3 loop reads CASSYSPRPYNEQFF. In DNA form, the CDR3 reads TGTGCCAGCAGTTACTCTCCTCGTCCCTACAATGAGCAGTTCTTC. The chain employs TRBV6-2 or TRBV6-3 and TRBJ2-1; D call uncertain. Trimming removed 0 bases at V and 2 bases at J, with 8 bases between. This CDR3 contains 15 residues. In germline, CDR1 is MNHEY, CDR2 SVGEGT.

This clonotype showed up many times. J is TRBJ2-2 and V is TRBV12-3 or TRBV12-4; D gene unclear. The CDR3 spans 14 residues. V lost 1 base and J lost 1, with 4 bases in between. The CDR3 sequence is CASSLDGNTGELFF. The CDR3 coding sequence is TGTGCCAGCAGTTTAGACGGGAACACCGGGGAGCTGTTTTTT.

This clonotype was seen many times. This sequence joins TRBV11-2 and TRBJ2-5; maybe TRBD1 (5 bases). Germline-derived CDR1 and CDR2 are SGHAT and FQNNGV. Trimming cost V 1 base and J 6 bases, with 12 bases left between them. The CDR3 loop spans 14 amino acids. The CDR3 DNA is TGTGCCAGCAGCTTAGTAGGGCAGGGCCAGACCCAGTACTTC. Its translation: CASSLVGQGQTQYF.

In its sample, this clonotype was seen a few times. This chain joins TRBV27 and TRBJ1-2; perhaps TRBD1 as D (6 bases). The CDR3 totals 17 residues. Trimming left V 6 bases short and J 4 bases short, with 24 bases between. Germline V CDR1 and CDR2: MNHEY, SMNVEV (reference sequence). The CDR3 nucleotides are TGTGCCAGCAGAGAAACTACAGGGAATTTTCTTAGCTATGGCTACACCTTC. Translating it yields CASRETTGNFLSYGYTF.

This clonotype was found once. The gene calls are TRBV6-1 and TRBJ2-3; D remains ambiguous. The length of the CDR3 is 14 residues. CDR1 and CDR2 (germline): MNHNS, SASEGT. V lost 5 bases and J lost 0, with 9 bases in between. The CDR3 region has the DNA TGTGCCAGCAGTCCCGACCCAAGCACAGATACGCAGTATTTT. Amino acid sequence: CASSPDPSTDTQYF.

The chain links TRBV5-5 to TRBJ1-2, with D tentatively TRBD1 (6 bases). The CDR3 loop spans 14 amino acids. Trimming stripped 4 bases from V and 4 bases from J, with 14 bases between. CDR1 is SGHKS, CDR2 YYEKEE, per germline (reference sequence). CDR3 sequence (DNA): TGTGCCAGCAGCCCCGCCGTAGGGGGCTATGGCTACACCTTC. The encoded protein is CASSPAVGGYGYTF.

The rearrangement joins TRBV20-1 to TRBJ2-7; TRBD2 matches at 8 bases. This CDR3 has 14 residues. CDR1 is DFQATT and CDR2 is SNEGSKA in the germline V gene (reference sequence). Trimming removed 2 bases from V and 3 bases from J; junction bases left unmatched: 6. CDR3 loop: CSARLSGGLYEQYF. DNA for the CDR3: TGCAGTGCTAGACTCTCGGGAGGGCTCTACGAGCAGTACTTC.

This clonotype appeared a few times. This chain links TRBV7-9 with TRBJ1-4; D uncertain. Trimming left V 1 base short and J 4 bases short, with 10 bases between. Germline V gene sequence: CDR1 SEHNR, CDR2 FQNEAQ (reference sequence). The CDR3 sequence is 15 residues long. The CDR3 DNA reads as TGTGCCAGCAGCTTAGTGGAGGGTATTAATGAAAAACTGTTTTTT. It specifies CASSLVEGINEKLFF.

This clonotype occurred many times. The V gene is TRBV12-3 or TRBV12-4, the J gene TRBJ2-5; no reliable D call. The CDR3 extends over 13 amino acids. V was pared by 2 bases and J by 1 base, with 5 bases between. The CDR3 bases are TGTGCCAGCAGTTTAATACGCCAAGAGACCCAGTACTTC. This encodes CASSLIRQETQYF.

V is TRBV9 and J is TRBJ1-4, with 7 bases aligning to TRBD1. V shed 3 bases and J 6 bases; nucleotides not matched to a gene: 8. The CDR3 runs to 15 residues. Germline V lookup: CDR1 SGDLS, CDR2 YYNGEE. In DNA form, the CDR3 reads TGTGCCAGCAGCGAGCGGGGGGACAGCGATGAAAAACTGTTTTTT. The encoded protein is CASSERGDSDEKLFF.

Many counts were recorded for this clonotype. This sequence joins TRBV6-1 and TRBJ2-2; no definite D call. V gave up 11 bases and J gave up 2 bases, with 9 bases separating them. This CDR3 has 12 residues. The germline gives CDR1 MNHNS, CDR2 SASEGT. CDR3 in DNA: TGTGCCGGACGGATTAACACCGGGGAGCTGTTTTTT. The encoded protein is CAGRINTGELFF.

The chain has TRBV3-1 and TRBJ2-3; D is perhaps TRBD1 (6 bases). V was cut by 5 bases and J by 2 bases, with 11 bases left in between. The germline CDR1 and CDR2 sequences are LGHDT and YNNKEL (reference sequence). This CDR3 is 14 amino acids long. Here the CDR3 DNA reads TGTGCCAGCAGCTTCGGACAGATCACAGATACGCAGTATTTT. Residues: CASSFGQITDTQYF.

This clonotype was detected many times. V is TRBV28 and J is TRBJ1-5; no definite D call. Trimming left V 5 bases short and J 0 bases short, with 17 bases between. This CDR3 region has 17 residues. Per the germline V gene, CDR1 is MDHEN and CDR2 is SYDVKM. The CDR3 DNA sequence: TGTGCCAGCAGTAAGTGGACGGAGACGGATAGCAATCAGCCCCAGCATTTT. It encodes CASSKWTETDSNQPQHF.

This clonotype was found many times. This sequence joins TRBV12-5 and TRBJ2-5, with 8 bases fitting TRBD1. This CDR3 spans 14 amino acids. CDR1 is LGHNT and CDR2 is FRNRAP in the germline V gene. The V segment lost 6 bases and the J segment 2 bases; nucleotides outside the gene matches: 5. CDR3 region: CASGTDRGQETQYF. For the CDR3, the DNA is TGTGCTAGTGGCACCGACAGGGGACAAGAGACCCAGTACTTC.

This clonotype showed up many times. The genes are TRBV6-1 and TRBJ2-7; D gene ambiguous. The CDR3 runs 13 residues. Trimming cost V 10 bases and J 3 bases, with 16 bases left between them. The germline CDR1 and CDR2 sequences are MNHNS and SASEGT. CDR3 sequence (DNA): TGTGCCACACAGTTCCGGACCCTCTACGAGCAGTACTTC. Its translation is CATQFRTLYEQYF.

With regard to this clonotype: This clone may be a read error of a much larger clone one base away. The rearrangement links TRBV20-1 to TRBJ1-6; 7 positions match TRBD1. V was clipped by 5 bases and J by 7 bases; unmatched bases: 8. Germline V gives CDR1 DFQATT, CDR2 SNEGSKA (reference sequence). CDR3 length equals 14 residues. Here the CDR3 reads CSAGGDSGNSPLHF. The CDR3 DNA reads TGCAGTGCTGGAGGGGACAGTGGGAATTCACCCCTCCACTTT.

This clonotype was picked up a small number of times. The chain carries TRBV5-6 and TRBJ2-7; the D is unclear. The CDR3 is 14 amino acids. V shed 3 bases and J shed 5 bases, with 15 bases lying between them. Germline V CDR1 and CDR2: SGHDT, YYEEEE. The CDR3 loop reads CASSWVVSWNEQYF. As DNA, the CDR3 is TGTGCCAGCAGCTGGGTGGTGTCTTGGAACGAGCAGTACTTC.

J is TRBJ2-3 and V is TRBV12-3 or TRBV12-4; no clear D. V lost 7 bases and J 0 bases, leaving 17 bases between the germline ends. CDR3 length equals 16 residues. In DNA form, the CDR3 reads TGTGCCAGCAACCTCCGAGGAGTAACTAGCACAGATACGCAGTATTTT. This gives the protein CASNLRGVTSTDTQYF.

The gene calls are TRBV12-3 or TRBV12-4 and TRBJ2-7; D gene ambiguous. Between the trimmed V and J ends, which lost 6 bases and 4 bases, there was a span of 16 bases. This CDR3 has 14 amino acids. The CDR3 bases are TGTGCCAGCAGGCCCGGCGGATCTGCATACGAGCAGTACTTC. Residues: CASRPGGSAYEQYF.

A word on this clonotype: A much bigger clone sits one base away, suggesting this may be a read error. The chain has TRBV12-3 or TRBV12-4 and TRBJ1-2; TRBD1 might be the D (5 bases). The CDR3 loop spans 14 amino acids. Here the CDR3 reads CASTRIGADYGHTF. In DNA form, the CDR3 reads TGTGCCAGCACCCGTATCGGGGCTGACTATGGCCACACCTTC.

This clonotype was seen only a few times. The chain recombines TRBV4-1 with TRBJ2-2; D is uncertain. The CDR3 is 15 residues long. Trimming pared 3 bases from V and 1 base from J, leaving 9 bases between. The V gene's germline CDR1 is MGHRA and CDR2 YSYEKL. CDR3 in DNA: TGCGCCAGCAGCCATTCAGAGCGGAACACCGGGGAGCTGTTTTTT. As protein: CASSHSERNTGELFF.

This clonotype was detected once. A read error is possible here, since a much larger clone lies one base away. The chain joins TRBV28 to TRBJ1-6; possibly TRBD1 for D (5 bases). This CDR3 is 16 amino acids long. The V end was cut by 8 bases, the J end by 6 bases, with 20 bases between. Germline CDR1 MDHEN, CDR2 SYDVKM. CDR3 in amino acids: CASPHLGVSGNSPLHF. The CDR3 bases are TGTGCCAGCCCCCATCTGGGGGTATCGGGTAATTCACCCCTCCACTTT. Full variable domain (missing parts from reference TRBV28 and TRBJ1-6): DVKVTQSSRYLVKRTGEKVFLECVQDMDHENMFWYRQDPGLGLRLIYFSYDVKMKEKGDIPEGYSVSREKKERFSLILESASTNQTSMYLCASPHLGVSGNSPLHFGNGTRLTVT.

V is TRBV19 and J is TRBJ2-2; D is undetermined. The CDR3 extends over 15 amino acids. The germline gives CDR1 LNHDA, CDR2 SQIVND (reference sequence). V was trimmed by 6 bases and J by 0 bases, leaving 11 bases between them. The CDR3 DNA is TGTGCCAGTAGGAACGGCGGAGCGAACACCGGGGAGCTGTTTTTT. This sequence encodes CASRNGGANTGELFF.